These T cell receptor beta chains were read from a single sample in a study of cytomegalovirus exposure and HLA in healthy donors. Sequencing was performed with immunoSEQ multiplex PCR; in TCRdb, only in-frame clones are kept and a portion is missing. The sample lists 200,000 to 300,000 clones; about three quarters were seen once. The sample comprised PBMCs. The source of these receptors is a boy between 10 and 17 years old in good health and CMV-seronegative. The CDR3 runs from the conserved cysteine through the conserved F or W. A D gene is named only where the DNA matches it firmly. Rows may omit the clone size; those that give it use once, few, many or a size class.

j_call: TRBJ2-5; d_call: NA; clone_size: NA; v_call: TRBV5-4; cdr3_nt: TGTGCCAGCAGCTTACAGAGCCAAGAGACCCAGTACTTC; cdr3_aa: CASSLQSQETQYF
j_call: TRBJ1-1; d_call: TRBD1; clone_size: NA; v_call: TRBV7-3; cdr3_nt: TGTGCCAGCAGTTATCTACCGGGTTGGGGACAGAAAAAAGCTTTCTTT; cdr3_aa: CASSYLPGWGQKKAFF
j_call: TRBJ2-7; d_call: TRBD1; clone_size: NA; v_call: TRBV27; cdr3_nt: TGTGCCAGCAGTGCATATGGACAGGAACGCTACTACGAGCAGTACTTC; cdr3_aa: CASSAYGQERYYEQYF
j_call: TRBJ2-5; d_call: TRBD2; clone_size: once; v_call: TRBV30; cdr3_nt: TGTGCCTGGGCAAAAGCGGGGGTCCAAGAGACCCAGTACTTC; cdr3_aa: CAWAKAGVQETQYF
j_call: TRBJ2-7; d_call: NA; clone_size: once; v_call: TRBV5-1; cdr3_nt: TGCGCCAGCAGCCCGGGACTCTCCGACGAGCAGTACTTC; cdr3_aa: CASSPGLSDEQYF
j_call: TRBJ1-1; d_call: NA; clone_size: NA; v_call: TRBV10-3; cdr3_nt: TGTGCCATCAGTCCAGTCAACACTGAAGCTTTCTTT; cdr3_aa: CAISPVNTEAFF
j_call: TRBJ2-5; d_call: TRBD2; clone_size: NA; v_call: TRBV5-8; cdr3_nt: TGTGCCAGCAACTGGGGGCTAGCGGGGGCAGAGACCCAGTACTTC; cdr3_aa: CASNWGLAGAETQYF
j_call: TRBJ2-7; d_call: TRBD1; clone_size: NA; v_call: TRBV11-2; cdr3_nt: TGTGCCAGCAGCTTAACCGGGACAGGGGACTACGAGCAGTACTTC; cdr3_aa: CASSLTGTGDYEQYF
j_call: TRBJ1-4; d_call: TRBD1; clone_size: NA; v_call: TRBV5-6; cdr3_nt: TGTGCCAGCAGCTCGACCTCAGGGGGCGCAACTAATGAAAAACTGTTTTTT; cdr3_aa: CASSSTSGGATNEKLFF
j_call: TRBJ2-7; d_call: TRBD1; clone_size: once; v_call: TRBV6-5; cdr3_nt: TGTGCCAGCAGTCTTGGACAGGGGTTTGGGCAGTACTTC; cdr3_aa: CASSLGQGFGQYF
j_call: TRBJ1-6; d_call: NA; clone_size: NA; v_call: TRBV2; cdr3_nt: TGTGCCAGCAGTGAACTTGGGCAGGGAAATTCACCCCTCCACTTT; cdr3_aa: CASSELGQGNSPLHF
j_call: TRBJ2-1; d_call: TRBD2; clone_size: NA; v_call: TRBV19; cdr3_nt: TGTGCCAGTAGTATAGTTAGTACTAGCGGGATGGACAATGAGCAGTTCTTC; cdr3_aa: CASSIVSTSGMDNEQFF
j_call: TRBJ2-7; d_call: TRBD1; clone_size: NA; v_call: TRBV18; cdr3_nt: TGTGCCAGCTCACCATCGACAGGGAACTACGAGCAGTACTTC; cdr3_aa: CASSPSTGNYEQYF
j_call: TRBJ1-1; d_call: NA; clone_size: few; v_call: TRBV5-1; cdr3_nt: TGCGCCAGCAGCTTTGAGGGTCACACTGAAGCTTTCTTT; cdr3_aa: CASSFEGHTEAFF
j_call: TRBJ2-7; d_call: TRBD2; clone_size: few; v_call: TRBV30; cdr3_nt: TGTGCCGGGAGCGGGGGGAGGTACGAGCAGTACTTC; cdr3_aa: CAGSGGRYEQYF
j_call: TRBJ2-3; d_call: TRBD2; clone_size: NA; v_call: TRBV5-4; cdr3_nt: TGTGCCAGCAGCTCCCACGGGGGGATTAGCACAGATACGCAGTATTTT; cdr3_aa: CASSSHGGISTDTQYF
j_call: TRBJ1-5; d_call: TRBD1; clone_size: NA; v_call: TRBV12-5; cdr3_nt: TGTGCTAGTGGTTTGGACCCGGGACAGGGCAATCAGCCCCAGCATTTT; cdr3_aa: CASGLDPGQGNQPQHF
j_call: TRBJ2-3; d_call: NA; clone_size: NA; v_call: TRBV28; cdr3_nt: TGTGCCAGCAGTTCACCAGGCGTTAGCACAGATACGCAGTATTTT; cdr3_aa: CASSSPGVSTDTQYF
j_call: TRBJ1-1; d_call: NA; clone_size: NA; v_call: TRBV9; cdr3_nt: TGTGCCAGCAGCGGAAGGCAGGGGTGGAACACTGAAGCTTTCTTT; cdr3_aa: CASSGRQGWNTEAFF
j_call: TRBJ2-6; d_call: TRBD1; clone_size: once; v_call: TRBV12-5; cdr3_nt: TGTGCTAGTACCACCCCCCGGACAGGGGAAACTGGGGCCAACGTCCTGACTTTC; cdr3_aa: CASTTPRTGETGANVLTF
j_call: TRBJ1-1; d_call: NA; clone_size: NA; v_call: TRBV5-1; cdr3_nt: TGCGCCAGCAGCACGGGAGCGAACACTGAAGCTTTCTTT; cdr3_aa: CASSTGANTEAFF
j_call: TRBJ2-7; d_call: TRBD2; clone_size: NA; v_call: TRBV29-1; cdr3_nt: TGCAGCGTTGAGGGGGGACTAGCGAGCTACGAGCAGTACTTC; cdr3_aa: CSVEGGLASYEQYF
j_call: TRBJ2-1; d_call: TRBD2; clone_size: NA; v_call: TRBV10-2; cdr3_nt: TGCGCCAGCAGTAGCGGGAGGACCTACAATGAGCAGTTCTTC; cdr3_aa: CASSSGRTYNEQFF
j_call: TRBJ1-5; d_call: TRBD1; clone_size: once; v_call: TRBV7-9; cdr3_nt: TGTGCCAGCAGCTCCTCGACAGGGGGCTCAATTGAGCCCCAGCATTTT; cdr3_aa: CASSSSTGGSIEPQHF
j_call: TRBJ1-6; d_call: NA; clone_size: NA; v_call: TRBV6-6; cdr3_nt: TGTGCCAGCAGCTTAGACGGGATCGCTGATTCACCCCTCCACTTT; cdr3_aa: CASSLDGIADSPLHF
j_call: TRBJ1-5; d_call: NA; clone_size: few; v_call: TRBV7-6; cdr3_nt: TGTGCCAGCAGCAGTTACAGGGTTGTCGGGAGCAATCAGCCCCAGCATTTT; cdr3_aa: CASSSYRVVGSNQPQHF
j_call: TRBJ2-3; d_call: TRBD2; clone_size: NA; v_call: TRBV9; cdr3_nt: TGTGCCAGCAGCGTAGGGCGGGGGGCCATGGCAGATACGCAGTATTTT; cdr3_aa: CASSVGRGAMADTQYF